Listed here is a single T cell receptor (beta chain). This may be a read error, as it is one base from a much larger clone. No conserved phenylalanine or tryptophan is present at the end of the CDR3, so a read error is the likely explanation. The TCR beta profiling, which covered VDJ combination and CDR3 sequence, was carried out using genomic DNA as the template. Via MiXCR, TCRdb re-called the reads, giving one row per CDR3 protein. The repertoire has about 110,000 distinct CDR3 sequences, 51% of them found once; the top ten carry about 32%. V shed 3 bases and J shed 7 bases, with 16 bases lying between them. The length of the CDR3 is 14 residues. This specimen comes from a study of CD8+CD57+ T cells in acquired aplastic anemia.

The rearrangement links TRBV12-3 or TRBV12-4 to TRBJ2-7; a possible D gene is TRBD2 (7 bases). The TCR sequence derives from a human donor in good health, serving as a control. Material for sequencing was sorted CD4+, CD8+, or CD8+CD57+ T cells (not recorded which) from PBMCs. The CDR3 region is CASSFGGRVREQYL. CDR3 bases: TGTGCCAGCAGTTTCGGGGGGCGAGTTAGGGAGCAGTACCTC.